This T cell receptor (beta chain) was sequenced in a study of tumor-infiltrating lymphocytes in primary liver carcinoma. Study overall: Stage T1-T3 N0M0 and a size of roughly 4 to 10 cm characterized the tumors.

From approximately 550 ng of total RNA, TCR beta-specific cDNA was reverse-transcribed using a constant-region primer. Slightly modified ARM-PCR, run as three nested multiplex PCR rounds, produced the TCR beta libraries. The two initial PCR rounds, roughly 11 cycles each, used TRBV1-TRBV30 forward and C-beta reverse primers. TCRdb re-called the multiplex PCR reads with MiXCR, one entry per CDR3 protein. The sample has 320,000 or so distinct CDR3 sequences; 50% to 70% are singletons. This CDR3 is built from 13 residues. Germline lookup yields CDR1 SGHDT and CDR2 YYEEEE. Researchers drew blood RNA from unsorted whole blood and extracted germline DNA as well. Points on this clonotype: One end of the junction is discordant with germline, which a read error may explain.

This TCR was recovered from a man aged 40-49 years with primary liver carcinoma and hepatitis B virus infection. The chain uses TRBV5-6 and TRBJ1-2, with a possible D match to TRBD1 (6 bases). Sample: peripheral blood. The CDR3 spells CAGSGGPGYGYTF. The CDR3 nucleotides are TGTGCCGGCAGTGGGGGCCCCGGCTATGGCTACACCTTC.